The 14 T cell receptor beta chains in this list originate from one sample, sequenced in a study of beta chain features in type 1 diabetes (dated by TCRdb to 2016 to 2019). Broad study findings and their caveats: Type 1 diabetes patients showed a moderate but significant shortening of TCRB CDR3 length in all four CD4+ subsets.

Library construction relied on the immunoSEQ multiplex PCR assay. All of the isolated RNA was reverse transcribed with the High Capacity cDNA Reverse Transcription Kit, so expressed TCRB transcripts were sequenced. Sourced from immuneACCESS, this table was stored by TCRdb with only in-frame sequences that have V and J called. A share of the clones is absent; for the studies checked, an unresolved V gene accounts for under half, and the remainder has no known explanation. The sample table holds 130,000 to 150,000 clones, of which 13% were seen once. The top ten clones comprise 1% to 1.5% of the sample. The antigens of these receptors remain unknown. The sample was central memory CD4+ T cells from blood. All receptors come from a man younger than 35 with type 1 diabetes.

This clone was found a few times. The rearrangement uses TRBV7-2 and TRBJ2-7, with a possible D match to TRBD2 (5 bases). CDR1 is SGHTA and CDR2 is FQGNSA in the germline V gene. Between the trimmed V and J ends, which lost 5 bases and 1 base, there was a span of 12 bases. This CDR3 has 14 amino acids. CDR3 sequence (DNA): TGTGCCAGCAGCCCCCGGGGTTGGTCCTACGAGCAGTACTTC. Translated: CASSPRGWSYEQYF.

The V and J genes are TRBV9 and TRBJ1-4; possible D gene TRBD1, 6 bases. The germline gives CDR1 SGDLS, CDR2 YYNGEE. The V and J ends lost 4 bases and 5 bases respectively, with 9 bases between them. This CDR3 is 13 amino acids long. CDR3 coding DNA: TGTGCCAGCAGCACAGGACAGAATGAAAAACTGTTTTTT. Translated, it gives CASSTGQNEKLFF.

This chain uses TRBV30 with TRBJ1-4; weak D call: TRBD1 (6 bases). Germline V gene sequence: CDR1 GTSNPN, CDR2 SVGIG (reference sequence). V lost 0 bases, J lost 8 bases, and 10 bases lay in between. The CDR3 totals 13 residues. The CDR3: CAWSVGGGEKLFF. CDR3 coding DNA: TGTGCCTGGAGTGTAGGGGGTGGGGAAAAACTGTTTTTT.

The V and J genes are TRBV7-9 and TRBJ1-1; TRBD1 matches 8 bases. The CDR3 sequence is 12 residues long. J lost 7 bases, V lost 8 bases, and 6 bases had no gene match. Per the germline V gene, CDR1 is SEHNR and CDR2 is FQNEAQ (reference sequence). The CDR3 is CASGATGDEAFF. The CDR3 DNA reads TGTGCCAGCGGAGCGACAGGGGATGAAGCTTTCTTT.

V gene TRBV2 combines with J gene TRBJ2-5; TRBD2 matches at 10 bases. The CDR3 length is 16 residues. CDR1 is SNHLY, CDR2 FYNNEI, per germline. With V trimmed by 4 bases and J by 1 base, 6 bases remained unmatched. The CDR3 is CASSGDSGGPQETQYF. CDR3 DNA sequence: TGTGCCAGCAGTGGAGATAGCGGGGGGCCCCAAGAGACCCAGTACTTC.

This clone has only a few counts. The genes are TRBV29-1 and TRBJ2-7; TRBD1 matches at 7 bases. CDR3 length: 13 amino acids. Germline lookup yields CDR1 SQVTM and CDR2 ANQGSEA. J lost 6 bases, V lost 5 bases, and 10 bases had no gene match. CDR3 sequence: CSVLNQGDGEQYF. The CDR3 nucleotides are TGCAGCGTTCTTAATCAGGGGGACGGCGAGCAGTACTTC.

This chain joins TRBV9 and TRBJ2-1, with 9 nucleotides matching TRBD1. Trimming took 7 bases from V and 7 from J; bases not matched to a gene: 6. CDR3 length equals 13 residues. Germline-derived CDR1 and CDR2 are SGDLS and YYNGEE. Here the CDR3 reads CASGGQGGNEQFF. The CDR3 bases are TGTGCCAGCGGGGGACAGGGTGGGAATGAGCAGTTCTTC.

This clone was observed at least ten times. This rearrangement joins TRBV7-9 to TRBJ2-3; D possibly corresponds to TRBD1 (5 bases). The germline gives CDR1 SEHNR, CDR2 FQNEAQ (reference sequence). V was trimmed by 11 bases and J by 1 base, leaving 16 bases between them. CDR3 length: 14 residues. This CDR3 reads CAGATIPGTDTQYF. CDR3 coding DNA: TGTGCCGGGGCTACTATCCCTGGCACAGATACGCAGTATTTT.

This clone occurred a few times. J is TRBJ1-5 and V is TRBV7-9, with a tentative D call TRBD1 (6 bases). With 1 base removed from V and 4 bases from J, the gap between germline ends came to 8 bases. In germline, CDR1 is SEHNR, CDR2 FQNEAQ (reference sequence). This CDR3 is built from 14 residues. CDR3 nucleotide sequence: TGTGCCAGCAGCTTAGGAGGGGGGAATCAGCCCCAGCATTTT. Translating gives CASSLGGGNQPQHF.

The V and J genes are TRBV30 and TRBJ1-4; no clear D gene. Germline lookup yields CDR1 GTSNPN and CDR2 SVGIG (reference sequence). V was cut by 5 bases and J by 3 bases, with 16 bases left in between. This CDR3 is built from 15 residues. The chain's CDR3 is CAWSRGTSSNEKLFF. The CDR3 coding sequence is TGTGCCTGGTCGAGAGGTACCTCGTCTAATGAAAAACTGTTTTTT.

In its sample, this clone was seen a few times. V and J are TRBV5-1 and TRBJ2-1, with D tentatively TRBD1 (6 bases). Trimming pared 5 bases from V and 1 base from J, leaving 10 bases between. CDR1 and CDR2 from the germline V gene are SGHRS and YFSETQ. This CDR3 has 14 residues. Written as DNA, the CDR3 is TGCGCCAGCAGTCCCACAGGGTCCTACAATGAGCAGTTCTTC. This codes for CASSPTGSYNEQFF.

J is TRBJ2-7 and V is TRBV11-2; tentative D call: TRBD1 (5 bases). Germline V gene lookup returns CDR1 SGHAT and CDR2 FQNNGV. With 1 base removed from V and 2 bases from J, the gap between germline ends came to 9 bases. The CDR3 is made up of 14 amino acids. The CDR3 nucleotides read TGTGCCAGCAGCTTAGGAGGACAAGCCTACGAGCAGTACTTC. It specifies CASSLGGQAYEQYF.

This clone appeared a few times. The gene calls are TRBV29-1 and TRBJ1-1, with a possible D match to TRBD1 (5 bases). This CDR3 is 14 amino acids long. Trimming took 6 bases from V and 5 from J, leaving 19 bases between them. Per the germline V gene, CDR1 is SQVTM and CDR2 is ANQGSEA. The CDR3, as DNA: TGCAGCGTAAGGGACCCTAAAGAGAGTACTGAAGCTTTCTTT. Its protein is CSVRDPKESTEAFF.

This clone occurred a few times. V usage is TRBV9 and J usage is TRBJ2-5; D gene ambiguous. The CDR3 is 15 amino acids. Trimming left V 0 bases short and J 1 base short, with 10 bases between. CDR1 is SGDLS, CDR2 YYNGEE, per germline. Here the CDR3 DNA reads TGTGCCAGCAGCGTAGGTGTGGATACCCAAGAGACCCAGTACTTC. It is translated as CASSVGVDTQETQYF.